A selection of T cell receptor beta chains follows, all from one sample in a study of blood T cell repertoires in COVID-19. TCRdb's table, derived via immunoSEQ multiplex PCR, lists solely in-frame clones and lacks some. The table lists 150,000 to 200,000 clones, roughly 85% of them singletons, with 2.5% to 4% in the top ten. The source material was peripheral blood. These receptors all stem from a human donor with acute or convalescent COVID-19. The donor label of this sample is uncertain. The CDR3 runs from the conserved cysteine through the conserved F or W. Each record gives: V gene, clone size, J gene, D gene, CDR3 DNA, CDR3 protein. The D gene is left open where the match is weak. Rows may omit the clone size; those that give it use once, few, many or a size class.

TRBV28,NA,TRBJ1-4,TRBD1,TGTGCCAGCAATGATCAGGGGGCGCGCGAAAAACTGTTTTTT,CASNDQGAREKLFF
TRBV2,NA,TRBJ1-1,NA,TGTGCCAGCAGTTCCCTCCGAGGTAGGACTGAAGCTTTCTTT,CASSSLRGRTEAFF
TRBV28,NA,TRBJ1-2,NA,TGTGCCAGCAGCTGGAACCGGTGGGCAGGCTACACCTTC,CASSWNRWAGYTF
TRBV2,NA,TRBJ2-2,TRBD1,TGTGCCAGCCGAGGACAGGGTACCACCGGGGAGCTGTTTTTT,CASRGQGTTGELFF
TRBV5-1,NA,TRBJ1-1,NA,TGCGCCAGCAGCTTGAGGCAGGGGTGGGGTAGCACTGAAGCTTTCTTT,CASSLRQGWGSTEAFF
TRBV7-2,once,TRBJ2-3,TRBD2,TGTGCCAGCAGCTTGCCAGCGGGGGGGCCTACGCAGTATTTT,CASSLPAGGPTQYF
TRBV5-4,NA,TRBJ1-4,NA,TGTGCCAGCAGCTTCGCAGGAACAGAAAAACTGTTTTTT,CASSFAGTEKLFF
TRBV5-1,few,TRBJ1-6,TRBD1,TGCGCCAGCAGCATGCGGACAGGGGAAAATTCACCCCTCCACTTT,CASSMRTGENSPLHF
TRBV7-9,once,TRBJ1-2,NA,TGTGCCAGCAGCCGAGGGGAGGCGACCTATGGCTACACCTTC,CASSRGEATYGYTF
TRBV10-3,NA,TRBJ1-2,NA,TGTGCCATCAGTCTAAAGGACAGTTACTATGGCTACACCTTC,CAISLKDSYYGYTF
TRBV4-1,NA,TRBJ2-2,TRBD1,TGCGCCAGCAGCGTTGACAGGGCCACCGGGGAGCTGTTTTTT,CASSVDRATGELFF
TRBV7-6,NA,TRBJ1-4,NA,TGTGCCAGCAGCCCACTTGCAACTAATGAAAAACTGTTTTTT,CASSPLATNEKLFF
TRBV5-4,NA,TRBJ1-3,TRBD1,TGTGCCAGCAGCATGGGACAGGGAACCTTGACTGGAAACACCATATATTTT,CASSMGQGTLTGNTIYF
TRBV9,NA,TRBJ2-3,NA,TGTGCCAGCAGCGGTGGACAGAGCACAGATACGCAGTATTTT,CASSGGQSTDTQYF
TRBV11-2,NA,TRBJ1-1,NA,TGTGCCAGCAGCTTACAGGGTAACACTGAAGCTTTCTTT,CASSLQGNTEAFF
TRBV28,once,TRBJ1-2,NA,TGTGCCAGCAGTTTACGGGGAGGTGTTGGCTACACCTTC,CASSLRGGVGYTF
TRBV7-2,NA,TRBJ1-5,TRBD1,TGTGCCAGCAGCTTACGGGACAGGGGACGCAATCAGCCCCAGCATTTT,CASSLRDRGRNQPQHF
TRBV11-1,NA,TRBJ1-6,NA,TGTGCCAGCAGCTTATCAACAGGGCCTTCACCCCTCCACTTT,CASSLSTGPSPLHF
TRBV2,few,TRBJ1-4,NA,TGTGCCAGCAGCAACCGGGAAGGACTGGAAAAACTGTTTTTT,CASSNREGLEKLFF
TRBV3-1/TRBV3-2,NA,TRBJ2-2,NA,TGTGCCAGCAGCAAGGGACTTTCCACCGGGGAGCTGTTTTTT,CASSKGLSTGELFF
TRBV5-1,few,TRBJ2-3,TRBD2,TGCGCCAGCAGCCTGACCCAACTAGCGGGGGGGATACTTAGCACAGATACGCAGTATTTT,CASSLTQLAGGILSTDTQYF
TRBV6-5,NA,TRBJ1-5,NA,TGTGCCAGCAGTTACAAGTACCCTAACAATCAGCCCCAGCATTTT,CASSYKYPNNQPQHF
TRBV19,few,TRBJ1-1,TRBD1,TGTGCCAGTAGTCCACAGGGGATGAACACTGAAGCTTTCTTT,CASSPQGMNTEAFF
TRBV6-5,NA,TRBJ2-7,TRBD1,TGTGCCAGCAGGAACCGGGACAGGGCTGGCTACGAGCAGTACTTC,CASRNRDRAGYEQYF
TRBV7-9,many,TRBJ1-5,NA,TGTGCCAGCAGCTTATGGGGAGGGCGCGGGGAAAATCAGCCCCAGCATTTT,CASSLWGGRGENQPQHF
TRBV10-2,NA,TRBJ1-1,TRBD1,TGCGCCAGCAGACAGGGGGTGGGCTGGGTCACTGAAGCTTTCTTT,CASRQGVGWVTEAFF
TRBV30,NA,TRBJ1-1,TRBD1,TGTGCCTGGAGTTCGGACAGGGACACTGAAGCTTTCTTT,CAWSSDRDTEAFF
TRBV6-2/TRBV6-3,once,TRBJ2-3,NA,TGTGCCAGCAGTTCAGCGGGTTACACAGATACGCAGTATTTT,CASSSAGYTDTQYF
TRBV4-1,NA,TRBJ2-1,NA,TGCGCCAGCAGCCAAGAGGGGCGTAGCAATGAGCAGTTCTTC,CASSQEGRSNEQFF
TRBV9,few,TRBJ2-1,TRBD2,TGTGCCAGCAGCCTTAGCGGGGGCTACTCGGATGAGCAGTTCTTC,CASSLSGGYSDEQFF
TRBV7-2,NA,TRBJ2-1,NA,TGTGCCAGCAGCTTAGGAGGTGAGCAGTTCTTC,CASSLGGEQFF
TRBV7-7,NA,TRBJ2-2,NA,TGTGCCAGCAGCACTCAGGCGGGGTGGGGCACCGGGGAGCTGTTTTTT,CASSTQAGWGTGELFF
TRBV5-6,NA,TRBJ1-1,TRBD1,TGTGCCAGCAGCCCGGGGACAGGGCAAGGGACTGAAGCTTTCTTT,CASSPGTGQGTEAFF
TRBV7-2,NA,TRBJ2-3,NA,TGTGCCAGCAGCACAATCACAGATACGCAGTATTTT,CASSTITDTQYF
TRBV24-1,NA,TRBJ2-7,TRBD1,TGTGCCACCAGTGACCCGGGACAGGGAGGCAACGAGCAGTACTTC,CATSDPGQGGNEQYF
TRBV18,NA,TRBJ2-5,NA,TGTGCCAGCTCACAGGGGGAGCAAGAGACCCAGTACTTC,CASSQGEQETQYF
TRBV18,NA,TRBJ2-2,NA,TGTGCCAGCTCACCACAGGGGGCCGGGGAGCTGTTTTTT,CASSPQGAGELFF
TRBV7-9,NA,TRBJ1-2,TRBD1,TGTGCCAGCAGCTTACAGGGGGCTAACTATGGCTACACCTTC,CASSLQGANYGYTF
TRBV27,NA,TRBJ1-5,TRBD1,TGTGCCAGCAGTCTTAGACAGGGGCAAGGTCCCTATCAGCCCCAGCATTTT,CASSLRQGQGPYQPQHF
TRBV19,NA,TRBJ1-5,TRBD1,TGTGCCAGTAGTATACAGGGGGCTCAGCCCCAGCATTTT,CASSIQGAQPQHF
TRBV9,NA,TRBJ2-3,TRBD2,TGTGCCAGCAGCGTAGTAACTAGCGGGGCAGATACGCAGTATTTT,CASSVVTSGADTQYF
TRBV7-8,NA,TRBJ2-5,TRBD1,TGTGCCAGCAGCTTAATGGTTCGGGACAGGGGGCGGCAAGAGACCCAGTACTTC,CASSLMVRDRGRQETQYF